The 4 T cell receptor beta chains below all came from one sample that was sequenced in a study of beta chain features in type 1 diabetes. Since all of the isolated RNA was reverse transcribed, expressed TCRB transcripts were what got sequenced. The assay was immunoSEQ multiplex PCR, and TCRdb's table has in-frame clones only and misses some. Of around 250,000 clones in the sample, 25% to 30% were seen once. The sample taken for sequencing was central memory CD4+ T cells from blood. These receptors came from a man aged 25 to 45 in good health.

This clone was detected only a few times. The rearrangement links TRBV20-1 to TRBJ1-1; TRBD1 might be the D (6 bases). Looked up from germline, CDR1 is DFQATT and CDR2 is SNEGSKA (reference sequence). V lost 6 bases and J 7 bases, leaving 12 bases between the germline ends. CDR3 length: 11 amino acids. Here the CDR3 reads CSALKGGEAFF. CDR3 in DNA: TGCAGTGCCCTCAAAGGGGGTGAAGCTTTCTTT.

The chain combines TRBV7-2 with TRBJ1-3; D gene uncertain. Germline CDR1 is SGHTA and CDR2 is FQGNSA. There are 16 residues in the CDR3. Trimming pared 1 base from V and 0 bases from J, leaving 10 bases between. The CDR3 protein is CASSLGGVGSGNTIYF. CDR3 nucleotides: TGTGCCAGCAGCTTAGGGGGTGTTGGCTCTGGAAACACCATATATTTT.

CDR3: CASSQELAGAEAFF. CDR3 nucleotide sequence: TGCGCCAGCAGCCAAGAACTAGCGGGGGCTGAAGCTTTCTTT. The J gene is TRBJ1-1, the V gene TRBV4-1; TRBD1 might be the D (5 bases). V dropped 0 bases and J dropped 6 bases, with 11 bases sitting between them. CDR1 is MGHRA and CDR2 is YSYEKL in the germline V gene. This CDR3 is built from 14 residues.

This sequence joins TRBV30 and TRBJ1-1, with D possibly matching TRBD1 (5 bases). Trimming took 0 bases from V and 0 from J, leaving 14 bases between them. Germline V gene sequence: CDR1 GTSNPN, CDR2 SVGIG (reference sequence). This CDR3 spans 16 amino acids. The CDR3 DNA reads as TGTGCCTGGAGTGTCCGAGGGGTCGGCATGAACACTGAAGCTTTCTTT. Its translation: CAWSVRGVGMNTEAFF.